This TCR beta chain was obtained from a study of glioma-infiltrating T cells after dendritic cell vaccination. Produced via immunoSEQ multiplex PCR; TCRdb's table is partial and in-frame only. The profile shows under 30,000 clones, under 90% of them singletons. The CDR3 contains 14 residues. V lost 1 base, J lost 2 bases, and 2 bases stayed unmatched. Looked up from germline, CDR1 is SGHTA and CDR2 is FQGNSA. Time point of the sample: after dendritic cell vaccination, including at tumor progression/relapse. The sequenced sample was blood, obtained after dendritic cell vaccination. J is TRBJ2-7 and V is TRBV7-2; 7 bases are a match to TRBD1. The TCR comes from a human donor with glioblastoma. CDR3 residues: CASSLDDRAYEQYF. DNA of the CDR3: TGTGCCAGCAGCTTAGATGACAGGGCCTACGAGCAGTACTTC.